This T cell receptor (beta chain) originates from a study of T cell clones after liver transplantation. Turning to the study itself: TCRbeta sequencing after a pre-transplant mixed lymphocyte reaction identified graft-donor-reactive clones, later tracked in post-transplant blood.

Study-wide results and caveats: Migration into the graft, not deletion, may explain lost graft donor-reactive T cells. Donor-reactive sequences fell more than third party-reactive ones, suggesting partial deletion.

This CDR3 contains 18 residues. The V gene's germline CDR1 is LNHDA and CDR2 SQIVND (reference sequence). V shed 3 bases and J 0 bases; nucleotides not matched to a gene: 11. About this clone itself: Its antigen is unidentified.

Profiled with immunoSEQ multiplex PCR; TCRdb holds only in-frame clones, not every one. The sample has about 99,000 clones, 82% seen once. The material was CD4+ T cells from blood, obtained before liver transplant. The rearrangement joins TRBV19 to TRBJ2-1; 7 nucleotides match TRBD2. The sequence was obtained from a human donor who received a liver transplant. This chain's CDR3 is CASSIGRGGRFSYNEQFF. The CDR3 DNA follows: TGTGCCAGTAGTATCGGAAGGGGAGGGCGGTTCTCCTACAATGAGCAGTTCTTC.